The rows below give T cell receptor beta chains drawn from one sample of a study of T cells in Graves' hyperthyroidism and ophthalmopathy. One entry per CDR3 protein results from TCRdb running MiXCR on the multiplex PCR reads. Among roughly 700,000 distinct CDR3 sequences listed, about 14% were seen once. Specimen: blood. The receptors were sampled from a woman between 18 and 29 years old with Graves' hyperthyroidism. Both conserved end residues are part of each CDR3. Clone size appears in some rows only: once, few, many, or a class for an expanded clone.

J gene,V gene,clone size,CDR3 protein
TRBJ2-1,TRBV3-1,many,CASSRGLAGLGEQFF
TRBJ1-4,TRBV20-1,few,CSANAQAPNEKLFF
TRBJ2-3,TRBV28,many,CASLALPSTDTQYF
TRBJ2-5,TRBV5-6,many,CASSLRTSVETQYF
TRBJ2-7,TRBV11-2,.,CASSPYGRWTSGINEQYF
TRBJ1-1,TRBV9,many,CASSPPEPRTNTEAFF
TRBJ2-1,TRBV7-2,few,CASSFLPPNEQFF
TRBJ2-1,TRBV13,many,CASSHADRARGSGQFF
TRBJ2-2,TRBV7-2,.,CASSSWTGTGELFF
TRBJ2-3,TRBV19,.,CASTPTGRSTDTQYF
TRBJ2-7,TRBV28,many,CASSLVGTTYEQYF
TRBJ2-7,TRBV2,many,CAGYRAKEQYF
TRBJ2-1,TRBV7-2,many,CASSFSGTAKNNEQFF